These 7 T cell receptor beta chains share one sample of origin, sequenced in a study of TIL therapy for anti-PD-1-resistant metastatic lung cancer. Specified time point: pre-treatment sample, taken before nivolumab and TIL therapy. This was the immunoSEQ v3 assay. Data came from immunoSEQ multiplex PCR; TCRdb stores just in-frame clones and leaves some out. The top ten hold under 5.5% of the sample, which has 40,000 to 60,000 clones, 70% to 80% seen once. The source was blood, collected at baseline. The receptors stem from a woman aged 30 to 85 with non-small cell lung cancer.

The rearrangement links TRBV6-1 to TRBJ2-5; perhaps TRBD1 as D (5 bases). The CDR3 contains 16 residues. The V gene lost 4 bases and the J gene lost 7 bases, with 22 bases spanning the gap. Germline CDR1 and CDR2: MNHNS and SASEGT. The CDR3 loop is CASSGKGKAGRGTQYF. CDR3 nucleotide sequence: TGTGCCAGCAGTGGCAAGGGGAAGGCTGGGCGCGGGACCCAGTACTTC.

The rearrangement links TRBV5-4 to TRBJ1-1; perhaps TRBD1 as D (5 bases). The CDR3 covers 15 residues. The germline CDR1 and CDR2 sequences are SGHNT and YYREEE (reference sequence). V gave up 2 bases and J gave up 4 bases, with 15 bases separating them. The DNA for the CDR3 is TGTGCCAGCAGCTTCAAGCGGGGCGCGGCCACTGAAGCTTTCTTT. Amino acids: CASSFKRGAATEAFF. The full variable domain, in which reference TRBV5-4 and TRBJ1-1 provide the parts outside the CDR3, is ETGVTQSPTHLIKTRGQQVTLRCSSQSGHNTVSWYQQALGQGPQFIFQYYREEENGRGNFPPRFSGLQFPNYSSELNVNALELDDSALYLCASSFKRGAATEAFFGQGTRLTVV.

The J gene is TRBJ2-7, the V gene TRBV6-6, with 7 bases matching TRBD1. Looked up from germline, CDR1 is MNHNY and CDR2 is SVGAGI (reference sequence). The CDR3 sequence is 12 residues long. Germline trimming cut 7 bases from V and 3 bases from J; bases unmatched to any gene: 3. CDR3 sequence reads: CASNRQGYEQYF. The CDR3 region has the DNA TGTGCCAGCAACAGACAGGGCTACGAGCAGTACTTC.

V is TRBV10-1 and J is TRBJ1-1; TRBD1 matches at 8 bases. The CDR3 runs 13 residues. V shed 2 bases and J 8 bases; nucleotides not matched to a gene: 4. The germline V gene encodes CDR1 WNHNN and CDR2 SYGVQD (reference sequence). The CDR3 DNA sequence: TGCGCCAGCAGTGAGATGCAGGGGGCCGAAGCTTTCTTT. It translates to CASSEMQGAEAFF.

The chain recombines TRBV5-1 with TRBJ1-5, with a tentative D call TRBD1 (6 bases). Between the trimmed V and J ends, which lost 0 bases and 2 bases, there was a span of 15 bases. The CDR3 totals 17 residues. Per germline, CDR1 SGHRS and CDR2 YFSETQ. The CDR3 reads CASSLGSGDIGNQPQHF. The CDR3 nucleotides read TGCGCCAGCAGCTTGGGCTCCGGGGACATCGGCAATCAGCCCCAGCATTTT.

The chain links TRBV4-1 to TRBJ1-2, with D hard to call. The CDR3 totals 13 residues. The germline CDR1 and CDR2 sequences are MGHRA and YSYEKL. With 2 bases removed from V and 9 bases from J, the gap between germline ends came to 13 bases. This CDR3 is CASSQLPGVRYTF. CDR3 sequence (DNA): TGCGCCAGCAGCCAACTACCCGGGGTTCGCTACACCTTC.

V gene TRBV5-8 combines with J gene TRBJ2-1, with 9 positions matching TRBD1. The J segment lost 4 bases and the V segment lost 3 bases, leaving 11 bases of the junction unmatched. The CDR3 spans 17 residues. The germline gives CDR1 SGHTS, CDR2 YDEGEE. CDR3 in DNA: TGTGCCAGCAGCTCGGCTACCGGGACAGGGAATTACAATGAGCAGTTCTTC. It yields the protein CASSSATGTGNYNEQFF.